A single sample is the source of the 19 T cell receptor beta chains below, sequenced in a study of blood T cell repertoires in COVID-19. Measured with immunoSEQ multiplex PCR; TCRdb has only the in-frame clones, and not every one. Of about 86,000 clones in the sample, around 87% were seen once. Material for sequencing was peripheral blood. The receptor set was obtained from a human donor in a cohort sampled during active COVID-19.

A few counts support this clone. This sequence joins TRBV6-2 or TRBV6-3 and TRBJ1-1; D not resolved. CDR3 length equals 14 residues. Trimming took 5 bases from V and 1 from J, leaving 11 bases between them. The germline CDR1 and CDR2 sequences are MNHEY and SVGEGT. CDR3 sequence reads: CASSRLTRNTEAFF. CDR3 DNA: TGTGCCAGCAGTCGCCTGACAAGGAACACTGAAGCTTTCTTT.

The chain couples TRBV28 to TRBJ1-4, with 9 bases that match TRBD1. Germline V gives CDR1 MDHEN, CDR2 SYDVKM. The CDR3 covers 15 residues. The V gene end was trimmed by 5 bases and the J gene end by 8 bases; junction bases not matched to a gene: 9. CDR3 nucleotide sequence: TGTGCCAGCAGTATCCCACAGGGGGCCTCAGAAAAACTGTTTTTT. It yields the protein CASSIPQGASEKLFF. The entire variable domain, with the rest obtained from reference TRBV28 and TRBJ1-4, is as follows: DVKVTQSSRYLVKRTGEKVFLECVQDMDHENMFWYRQDPGLGLRLIYFSYDVKMKEKGDIPEGYSVSREKKERFSLILESASTNQTSMYLCASSIPQGASEKLFFGSGTQLSVL.

The chain links TRBV4-1 to TRBJ2-1, with 7 bases identical to TRBD2. The junction had 7 bases not matched to a gene; V was cut back by 0 bases and J by 8 bases. The CDR3 contains 15 residues. The germline gives CDR1 MGHRA, CDR2 YSYEKL. In DNA form, the CDR3 reads TGCGCCAGCAGCCAAGAGCGGGGAGGGGCCGATGAGCAGTTCTTC. Translation: CASSQERGGADEQFF.

V usage is TRBV5-4 and J usage is TRBJ1-1; a possible D gene is TRBD1 (6 bases). The CDR3 covers 14 residues. V was clipped by 3 bases and J by 5 bases, with 14 bases between them. Germline-derived CDR1 and CDR2 are SGHNT and YYREEE (reference sequence). CDR3 residues: CASSSSRGETEAFF. The CDR3 nucleotides are TGTGCCAGCAGCTCCTCCAGGGGAGAAACTGAAGCTTTCTTT.

This CDR3 reads CASSHRQAGGTQYF. DNA of the CDR3: TGTGCCAGCAGCCACCGACAGGCGGGGGGGACCCAGTACTTC. J is TRBJ2-5 and V is TRBV3-1 (or the pseudogene TRBV3-2), with TRBD2 matching 8 bases. Germline assignment: CDR1 LGHDT and CDR2 YNNKEL (reference sequence). This CDR3 is built from 14 residues. Losses at the gene ends were 3 bases for V and 7 bases for J; bases not matched to a gene: 7.

J is TRBJ1-1 and V is TRBV18; D is undetermined. The germline V gene has CDR1 KGHSH and CDR2 LQKENI. The CDR3 has 15 amino acids. Between the trimmed V and J ends, which lost 2 bases and 1 base, there was a span of 11 bases. The CDR3 bases are TGTGCCAGCTCACCATCTAACCGTCAGAACACTGAAGCTTTCTTT. It is translated as CASSPSNRQNTEAFF.

CDR3 in amino acids: CASGDREQETQYF. The CDR3, as DNA: TGTGCCAGCGGGGACAGGGAGCAAGAGACCCAGTACTTC. The chain uses TRBV5-8 and TRBJ2-5, with 9 bases identical to TRBD1. Germline CDR1 is SGHTS and CDR2 is YDEGEE. This CDR3 has 13 amino acids. J gave up 2 bases and V 7 bases, and 3 bases lay outside the gene matches.

The chain combines TRBV28 with TRBJ1-3; D is possibly TRBD1 (5 bases). Germline V gene sequence: CDR1 MDHEN, CDR2 SYDVKM. The CDR3 consists of 11 residues. V was clipped by 6 bases and J by 7 bases, with 7 bases between them. CDR3 coding DNA: TGTGCCAGCAGCCGACAGAACACCATATATTTT. It specifies CASSRQNTIYF.

This rearrangement joins TRBV14 to TRBJ1-1, with unresolved D. CDR1 is SGHDN and CDR2 is FVKESK in the germline V gene. The V end lost 6 bases, the J end lost 5 bases, and 13 bases lay between the germline ends. This CDR3 contains 13 residues. The CDR3 sequence is CASRDFRATEAFF. CDR3 nucleotide sequence: TGTGCCAGCAGGGATTTCAGAGCGACTGAAGCTTTCTTT.

The chain carries TRBV7-3 and TRBJ2-3; D possibly corresponds to TRBD1 (6 bases). V gave up 5 bases and J gave up 6 bases, with 21 bases separating them. Germline V gene sequence: CDR1 SGHTA, CDR2 FQGTGA. This CDR3 spans 16 amino acids. The CDR3 bases are TGTGCCAGCAGCCTTACCGGGACATCTAAGTTGGATACGCAGTATTTT. Its protein is CASSLTGTSKLDTQYF.

This clone appeared many times. This rearrangement joins TRBV2 to TRBJ2-5; 10 bases line up with TRBD2. CDR1 is SNHLY, CDR2 FYNNEI, per germline. There are 14 residues in the CDR3. The ends lost 6 bases at V and 6 bases at J; junction bases unmatched: 7. The CDR3 sequence is CASSIASGSKTQYF. The CDR3 DNA reads TGTGCCAGCAGCATAGCTAGCGGGAGTAAGACCCAGTACTTC.

Only one count was recorded for this clone. This chain uses TRBV2 with TRBJ2-3; 8 nucleotides align to TRBD2. V dropped 3 bases and J dropped 8; count of bases not matched to a gene: 10. The CDR3 sequence is 15 residues long. Germline V gene data show CDR1 as SNHLY and CDR2 as FYNNEI. The CDR3 bases are TGTGCCAGCAGTGACGAAGGCGGGAGGAGGGGTACGCAGTATTTT. Its protein product is CASSDEGGRRGTQYF.

The chain joins TRBV6-7 to TRBJ1-4; 9 bases map to TRBD1. Being an ORF, TRBV6-7 has a function that is uncertain. After removal of 10 bases from V and 6 bases from J, the junction contained 6 bases not matched to a gene. CDR3 length equals 13 residues. The CDR3, as DNA: TGTGCCACCCCGGGACAGGGTGATGAAAAACTGTTTTTT. It codes for CATPGQGDEKLFF.

The chain carries TRBV10-2 and TRBJ2-1; D is unresolved. The CDR3 contains 15 residues. Trimming pared 0 bases from V and 15 bases from J, leaving 21 bases between. CDR1 WSHSY and CDR2 SAAADI come from the germline V gene. CDR3: CASSESTGTSHGMFF. The CDR3 nucleotides read TGCGCCAGCAGTGAGTCGACGGGTACGAGTCATGGCATGTTCTTC.

CDR3 amino acids: CAWSVRTGPGKLFF. CDR3 DNA: TGTGCCTGGAGTGTACGCACCGGCCCGGGGAAGCTGTTTTTT. The chain recombines TRBV30 with TRBJ1-4, with D hard to call. Germline CDR1 and CDR2: GTSNPN and SVGIG (reference sequence). Deletions cut 0 bases from V and 14 bases from J, with 19 bases between. CDR3 length equals 14 residues.

The rearrangement links TRBV19 to TRBJ1-5; 8 positions agree with TRBD1. CDR1 LNHDA and CDR2 SQIVND come from the germline V gene (reference sequence). Germline trimming cut 5 bases from V and 5 bases from J; bases unmatched to any gene: 8. The CDR3 has 15 residues. DNA for the CDR3: TGTGCCAGTAGTTACATCCCAGGGGGCGATCAGCCCCAGCATTTT. Its protein is CASSYIPGGDQPQHF.

The chain links TRBV30 to TRBJ1-5, with D perhaps matching TRBD1 (5 bases). Looked up from germline, CDR1 is GTSNPN and CDR2 is SVGIG (reference sequence). V gave up 2 bases and J gave up 6 bases, with 8 bases separating them. The CDR3 has 12 amino acids. CDR3 residues: CAWSRGSQPQHF. For the CDR3, the DNA is TGTGCCTGGAGTAGGGGATCTCAGCCCCAGCATTTT. Looking up the rest from reference TRBV30 and TRBJ1-5 gives the full variable domain: SQTIHQWPATLVQPVGSPLSLECTVEGTSNPNLYWYRQAAGRGLQLLFYSVGIGQISSEVPQNLSASRPQDRQFILSSKKLLLSDSGFYLCAWSRGSQPQHFGDGTRLSIL.

The chain joins TRBV10-1 to TRBJ2-7; 7 bases fit TRBD2. With 0 bases clipped from V and 0 bases from J, the junction kept 5 bases outside the gene matches. The CDR3 sequence is 16 residues long. Germline V CDR1 and CDR2: WNHNN, SYGVQD (reference sequence). CDR3 loop: CASSESSGSRSYEQYF. The CDR3 DNA sequence: TGCGCCAGCAGTGAGTCTAGCGGGTCCCGCTCCTACGAGCAGTACTTC.

The rearrangement joins TRBV3-1 (or the pseudogene TRBV3-2) to TRBJ2-1; 9 nucleotides agree with TRBD2. The V gene end was trimmed by 4 bases and the J gene end by 0 bases; junction bases not matched to a gene: 1. Germline CDR1 reads LGHDT; CDR2 reads YNNKEL (reference sequence). The CDR3 loop spans 15 amino acids. The CDR3 protein is CASSLSGGSYNEQFF. The CDR3 coding sequence is TGTGCCAGCAGCCTTAGCGGGGGCTCCTACAATGAGCAGTTCTTC.